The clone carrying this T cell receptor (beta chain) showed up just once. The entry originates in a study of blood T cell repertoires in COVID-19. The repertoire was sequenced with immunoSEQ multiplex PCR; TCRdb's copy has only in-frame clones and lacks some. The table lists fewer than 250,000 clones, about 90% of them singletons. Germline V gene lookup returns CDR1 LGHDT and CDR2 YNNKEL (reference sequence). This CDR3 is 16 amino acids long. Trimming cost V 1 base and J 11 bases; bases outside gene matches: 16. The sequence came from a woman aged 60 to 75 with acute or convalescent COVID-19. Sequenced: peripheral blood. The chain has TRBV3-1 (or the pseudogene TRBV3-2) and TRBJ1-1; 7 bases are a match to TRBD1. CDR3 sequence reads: CASSQAKGPKQGWAFF. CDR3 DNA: TGTGCCAGCAGCCAAGCTAAGGGGCCCAAACAGGGGTGGGCTTTCTTT.